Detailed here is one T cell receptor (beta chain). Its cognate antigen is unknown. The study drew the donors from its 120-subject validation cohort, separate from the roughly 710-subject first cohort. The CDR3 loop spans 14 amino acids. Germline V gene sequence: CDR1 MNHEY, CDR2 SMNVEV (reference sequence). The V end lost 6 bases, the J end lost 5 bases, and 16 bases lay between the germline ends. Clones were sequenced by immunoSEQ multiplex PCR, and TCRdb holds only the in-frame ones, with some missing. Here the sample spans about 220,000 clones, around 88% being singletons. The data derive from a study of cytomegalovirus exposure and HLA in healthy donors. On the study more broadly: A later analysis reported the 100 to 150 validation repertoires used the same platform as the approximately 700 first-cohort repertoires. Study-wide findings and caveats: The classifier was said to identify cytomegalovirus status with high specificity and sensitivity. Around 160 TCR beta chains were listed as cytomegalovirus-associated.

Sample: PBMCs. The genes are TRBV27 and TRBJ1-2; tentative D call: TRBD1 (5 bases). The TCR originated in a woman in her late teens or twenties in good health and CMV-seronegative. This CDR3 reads CASRTGDSWYGYTF. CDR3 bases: TGTGCCAGCAGAACCGGGGACTCATGGTATGGCTACACCTTC.